The clone carrying this TCR beta chain was recorded only once. Produced via immunoSEQ multiplex PCR; TCRdb's table is partial and in-frame only. This table has roughly 86,000 clones, around 85% appearing once. This record belongs to a study of blood T cell repertoires in COVID-19. Deletions cut 0 bases from V and 1 base from J, with 14 bases between. Germline V lookup: CDR1 MRHNA, CDR2 SNTAGT. The CDR3 runs 17 residues. Sequenced material: peripheral blood. The sequence derives from a man aged 45-65 years with acute or convalescent COVID-19. This chain uses TRBV6-4 with TRBJ2-3; no reliable D call. The CDR3 DNA reads TGTGCCAGCAGTGACTCGAGTGACTCTTCGGGCACAGATACGCAGTATTTT. Its translation is CASSDSSDSSGTDTQYF.